A single sample is the source of the 32 T cell receptor beta chains below, sequenced in a study of T cell clonotyping in hematopoietic cell transplantation. Sequencing used immunoSEQ multiplex PCR; TCRdb keeps in-frame clones, though not all of them. This sample has about 36,000 clones, with over 70% found just once. The specimen was peripheral blood mononuclear cells. The receptors here all came from a woman between 35 and 50 years old in good health. Some clones in this sample may be carry-over from other donors' samples.

The CDR3 sequence is CASSLVGSVNEQYF. Written as DNA, the CDR3 is TGCGCCAGCAGCTTGGTCGGGAGTGTCAACGAGCAGTACTTC. The genes are TRBV5-1 and TRBJ2-7; D perhaps matches TRBD2 (6 bases). Per the germline V gene, CDR1 is SGHRS and CDR2 is YFSETQ. The CDR3 extends over 14 amino acids. Trimming pared 0 bases from V and 5 bases from J, leaving 12 bases between.

The genes are TRBV4-1 and TRBJ1-5, with no clear D. V was trimmed by 0 bases and J by 4 bases, leaving 16 bases between them. CDR3 length equals 17 residues. The germline CDR1 and CDR2 sequences are MGHRA and YSYEKL. CDR3 amino acids: CASSQEYTRVGNQPQHF. CDR3 DNA: TGCGCCAGCAGCCAAGAGTATACGAGGGTAGGGAATCAGCCCCAGCATTTT.

This clone was detected only once. This chain links TRBV6-6 with TRBJ1-1, with 7 bases identical to TRBD1. The CDR3 has 12 amino acids. The V gene end was trimmed by 7 bases and the J gene end by 8 bases; junction bases not matched to a gene: 7. Per germline, CDR1 MNHNY and CDR2 SVGAGI (reference sequence). CDR3 DNA: TGTGCCAGCACCTTACTGGGACAGGAAGCTTTCTTT. Translated, it gives CASTLLGQEAFF.

The chain is built from TRBV5-4 and TRBJ1-2; no definite D call. V gave up 5 bases and J gave up 3 bases, with 11 bases separating them. CDR1 and CDR2 (germline): SGHNT, YYREEE (reference sequence). The CDR3 is 13 amino acids. The CDR3 bases are TGTGCCAGCAGTTTAGACCCTGACTATGGCTACACCTTC. Translation gives CASSLDPDYGYTF.

The V call is TRBV19, the J call TRBJ2-2; 9 bases are a match to TRBD1. The J segment lost 3 bases and the V segment lost 7 bases, leaving 6 bases of the junction unmatched. CDR1 is LNHDA and CDR2 is SQIVND in the germline V gene (reference sequence). The CDR3 has 15 amino acids. The CDR3 DNA is TGTGCCAGTAATGTAAGGACAGGGGACACCGGGGAGCTGTTTTTT. Translation: CASNVRTGDTGELFF. The full variable domain, rest sourced from reference TRBV19 and TRBJ2-2, is DGGITQSPKYLFRKEGQNVTLSCEQNLNHDAMYWYRQDPGQGLRLIYYSQIVNDFQKGDIAEGYSVSREKKESFPLTVTSAQKNPTAFYLCASNVRTGDTGELFFGEGSRLTVL.

CDR3 sequence (DNA): TGTGCCAGCAGTGAAGCCTGGCAGACCGGGACTTTCCAAGAGACCCAGTACTTC. Its protein product is CASSEAWQTGTFQETQYF. V is TRBV2 and J is TRBJ2-5; D possibly corresponds to TRBD2 (6 bases). Germline-derived CDR1 and CDR2 are SNHLY and FYNNEI. CDR3 size: 18 residues. The V end lost 0 bases, the J end lost 1 base, and 18 bases lay between the germline ends.

For the CDR3, the DNA is TGTGCCAGCAGTTTATTACGGGGGAATGGCTACACCTTC. It specifies CASSLLRGNGYTF. The chain is built from TRBV28 and TRBJ1-2; TRBD1 might be the D (5 bases). Germline V gene data show CDR1 as MDHEN and CDR2 as SYDVKM. The germline V and J ends were trimmed by 1 base and 6 bases, with 9 bases remaining between them. The CDR3 contains 13 residues.

In this sample, this clone turned up a few times. The V call is TRBV11-2, the J call TRBJ1-1; D gene unclear. CDR1 and CDR2 from the germline V gene are SGHAT and FQNNGV. The CDR3 has 15 residues. V lost 4 bases and J 4 bases, leaving 16 bases between the germline ends. The CDR3 sequence: CASSSPLGSVTEAFF. CDR3 in DNA: TGTGCCAGCAGCTCCCCCTTAGGATCAGTCACTGAAGCTTTCTTT.

This chain links TRBV19 with TRBJ2-3, with 9 bases matching TRBD2. This CDR3 region has 13 residues. J lost 3 bases, V lost 5 bases, and 0 bases had no gene match. CDR1 LNHDA and CDR2 SQIVND come from the germline V gene (reference sequence). CDR3 sequence: CASSGLATDTQYF. The CDR3, as DNA: TGTGCCAGTAGTGGACTAGCGACAGATACGCAGTATTTT.

The chain combines TRBV11-2 with TRBJ2-2; tentative D call: TRBD2 (7 bases). The ends were cut back, 5 bases at V and 1 base at J, with 14 bases in the middle. The germline gives CDR1 SGHAT, CDR2 FQNNGV. The CDR3 has 16 amino acids. In DNA form, the CDR3 reads TGTGCCAGCAGCCCGGGGGGCAGGGGGAACACCGGGGAGCTGTTTTTT. This sequence encodes CASSPGGRGNTGELFF.

V and J are TRBV2 and TRBJ1-2; unclear D gene. The germline CDR1 and CDR2 sequences are SNHLY and FYNNEI. Trimming took off 6 bases at V and 5 bases at J, with 19 bases between the two ends. The CDR3 length is 15 residues. The CDR3 coding sequence is TGTGCCAGCAGCAACTTTGTTTCTGGGGTTTATGGCTACACCTTC. Translation gives CASSNFVSGVYGYTF.

V usage is TRBV6-5 and J usage is TRBJ1-1; 9 bases are shared with TRBD1. Trimming removed 6 bases from V and 8 bases from J; junction bases left unmatched: 10. Germline assignment: CDR1 MNHEY and CDR2 SVGAGI. This CDR3 contains 14 residues. CDR3 bases: TGTGCCAGCAGCAAAGCCGGGACAGGGTTGGAAGCTTTCTTT. The encoded protein is CASSKAGTGLEAFF.

V gene TRBV4-1 combines with J gene TRBJ2-5; no definite D call. Trimming took off 5 bases at V and 3 bases at J, with 16 bases between the two ends. Per germline, CDR1 MGHRA and CDR2 YSYEKL. There are 15 residues in the CDR3. CDR3 sequence: CASSLGWDYEETQYF. The DNA for the CDR3 is TGCGCCAGCAGCTTGGGGTGGGATTATGAAGAGACCCAGTACTTC.

The V and J genes are TRBV25-1 and TRBJ2-7; 7 bases map to TRBD1. This CDR3 is 14 amino acids long. Germline V gives CDR1 MGHDK, CDR2 SYGVNS. J lost 5 bases, V lost 7 bases, and 11 bases had no gene match. CDR3 region: CASTSGTALNEQYF. Here the CDR3 DNA reads TGTGCCAGCACCTCCGGGACAGCGTTAAACGAGCAGTACTTC.

This clone has only a few counts. The V call is TRBV27, the J call TRBJ1-1; D is possibly TRBD1 (5 bases). The V end was cut by 3 bases, the J end by 4 bases, with 12 bases between. The CDR3 is 14 residues long. The germline V gene encodes CDR1 MNHEY and CDR2 SMNVEV (reference sequence). The CDR3 loop is CASSFSGAGTEAFF. CDR3 sequence (DNA): TGTGCCAGCAGTTTTAGCGGGGCCGGCACTGAAGCTTTCTTT.

This chain connects TRBV29-1 to TRBJ2-2, with 7 positions matching TRBD2. Germline values: CDR1 SQVTM, CDR2 ANQGSEA. The CDR3 sequence is 15 residues long. With 6 bases clipped from V and 8 bases from J, the junction kept 15 bases outside the gene matches. This CDR3 reads CSVTLADSWAGELFF. The CDR3 nucleotides read TGCAGCGTAACCCTAGCGGACTCATGGGCGGGGGAGCTGTTTTTT.

As to this clone: The conserved final phenylalanine or tryptophan is absent from the CDR3, which likely points to a read error. The chain employs TRBV30 and TRBJ2-2; D is ambiguous. Germline CDR1 and CDR2: GTSNPN and SVGIG (reference sequence). Trimming cost V 0 bases and J 2 bases, with 7 bases left between them. There are 14 residues in the CDR3. The CDR3 nucleotides are TGTGCCTGGAGTGTAGAGGTCAACACCGGGGAGCTGTTTTAT. Translated, it gives CAWSVEVNTGELFY.

This clone was observed once. The chain recombines TRBV7-8 with TRBJ2-5; TRBD2 might be the D (5 bases). The germline gives CDR1 SGHVS, CDR2 FQNEAQ. Trimming shortened V by 1 base and J by 5 bases, and 14 bases separated the two germline ends. The CDR3 has 15 residues. In DNA form, the CDR3 reads TGTGCCAGCAGCTTAGGAGGAACTGGAGGCGAGACCCAGTACTTC. Protein: CASSLGGTGGETQYF.

The rearrangement links TRBV28 to TRBJ2-7; 7 bases match TRBD2. The CDR3 runs to 14 residues. CDR1 and CDR2 from the germline V gene are MDHEN and SYDVKM. The V gene end was trimmed by 8 bases and the J gene end by 7 bases; junction bases not matched to a gene: 14. For the CDR3, the DNA is TGTGCCAGCTTTGAGACGGCGGGAGACCGGGAGCAGTACTTC. Protein sequence: CASFETAGDREQYF.

This clone has a handful of counts. This sequence joins TRBV10-3 and TRBJ2-7; 12 bases align to TRBD2. V dropped 8 bases and J dropped 2; count of bases not matched to a gene: 1. This CDR3 has 13 residues. In germline, CDR1 is ENHRY, CDR2 SYGVKD. CDR3 sequence: CAIGLAGTYEQYF. Here the CDR3 DNA reads TGTGCCATCGGACTAGCGGGAACCTACGAGCAGTACTTC.

CDR3 region: CASSREVATNEKLFF. The CDR3 DNA sequence: TGTGCCAGCAGCCGGGAGGTTGCAACTAATGAAAAACTGTTTTTT. The chain joins TRBV7-9 to TRBJ1-4; D ambiguous. V lost 5 bases to trimming and J lost 0 bases, with 10 bases between them. CDR1 and CDR2 (germline): SEHNR, FQNEAQ (reference sequence). The CDR3 covers 15 residues. The full variable domain, in which reference TRBV7-9 and TRBJ1-4 provide the parts outside the CDR3, is DTGVSQNPRHKITKRGQNVTFRCDPISEHNRLYWYRQTLGQGPEFLTYFQNEAQLEKSRLLSDRFSAERPKGSFSTLEIQRTEQGDSAMYLCASSREVATNEKLFFGSGTQLSVL.

In the case of this clone: One end of the junction does not line up with germline, which may come from a read error. The rearrangement joins TRBV5-1 to TRBJ1-1; D is unclear. CDR3 length: 12 residues. Germline values: CDR1 SGHRS, CDR2 YFSETQ. This CDR3 is CASSPAGSEAFF. CDR3 coding DNA: TGCGCCAGCAGCCCGGCCGGCTCTGAGGCTTTCTTT.

With regard to this clone: A junction end diverges from the germline sequence, so it may reflect a read error. The chain carries TRBV7-7 and TRBJ2-5; the match to TRBD2 covers 8 bases. There are 17 residues in the CDR3. CDR1 is SSHAT, CDR2 FNYEAQ, per germline (reference sequence). CDR3 in DNA: TGTGCTAGCAGCTTAGATGGGAGGAGCGGGAGTGGGGAGACCCAGTACTTC. Translating it yields CASSLDGRSGSGETQYF. Drawing the rest from reference TRBV7-7 and TRBJ2-5, the complete variable domain is GAGVSQSPRYKVTKRGQDVTLRCDPISSHATLYWYQQALGQGPEFLTYFNYEAQPDKSGLPSDRFSAERPEGSISTLTIQRTEQRDSAMYRCASSLDGRSGSGETQYFGPGTRLLVL.

Points on this clone: Because the CDR3's place on the DNA is in doubt, the DNA is left out and the CDR3 is given as listed by TCRdb. The rearrangement links TRBV19 to TRBJ2-3; the table's D call, TRBD1, was not checked against the DNA. Including both end residues, the CDR3 is 16 amino acids long. Per the germline V gene, CDR1 is LNHDA and CDR2 is SQIVND (reference sequence). CDR3 sequence reads: CASTSDRGVSTDTQYF.

This sequence joins TRBV7-8 and TRBJ2-5, with D perhaps being TRBD1 or TRBD2 (5 bases each). The CDR3 totals 14 residues. Trimming took off 4 bases at V and 4 bases at J, with 13 bases between the two ends. Germline lookup yields CDR1 SGHVS and CDR2 FQNEAQ. This chain's CDR3 is CASSSGRAAETQYF. The CDR3 nucleotides read TGTGCCAGCAGCTCGGGGCGAGCGGCAGAGACCCAGTACTTC.

A few counts support this clone. This sequence joins TRBV4-3 and TRBJ1-2, with D uncertain. Germline V gene sequence: CDR1 LGHNA, CDR2 YSLEER. Trimming cost V 0 bases and J 0 bases, with 5 bases left between them. The CDR3 has 14 amino acids. CDR3 in DNA: TGCGCCAGCAGCCAAGAGAGGACTAACTATGGCTACACCTTC. It is translated as CASSQERTNYGYTF.

This clone came up a few times. The rearrangement uses TRBV30 and TRBJ1-1; tentatively, D is TRBD1 (5 bases). Trimming removed 1 base at V and 3 bases at J, with 15 bases between. The CDR3 covers 15 residues. Germline loops: CDR1 GTSNPN, CDR2 SVGIG (reference sequence). CDR3 loop: CAWSDEGLGDTEAFF. The CDR3 DNA is TGTGCCTGGAGTGACGAGGGTCTGGGGGACACTGAAGCTTTCTTT.

This clone appeared once. The chain carries TRBV4-1 and TRBJ2-2, with 9 bases that match TRBD2. Per the germline V gene, CDR1 is MGHRA and CDR2 is YSYEKL. The CDR3 sequence is 15 residues long. Losses at the gene ends were 6 bases for V and 4 bases for J; bases not matched to a gene: 6. CDR3 DNA: TGCGCCAGCAGTCCCCGACTAGCGGCCACCGGGGAGCTGTTTTTT. It specifies CASSPRLAATGELFF.

The V and J genes are TRBV28 and TRBJ2-2, with 8 bases that match TRBD2. V dropped 6 bases and J dropped 4; count of bases not matched to a gene: 10. The CDR3 is 16 residues long. The germline V gene encodes CDR1 MDHEN and CDR2 SYDVKM. DNA of the CDR3: TGTGCCAGCAGCTTGGGAGCGGGAGAATCCACCGGGGAGCTGTTTTTT. Translated: CASSLGAGESTGELFF.

The chain is built from TRBV5-1 and TRBJ1-4; 8 bases line up with TRBD1. The CDR3 sequence is 17 residues long. Trimming at V came to 5 bases and at J to 4 bases, leaving 13 bases not matched to a gene. CDR1 is SGHRS and CDR2 is YFSETQ in the germline V gene. The DNA for the CDR3 is TGCGCCAGCAGGTTGCCGGGACAGGCAGTTGGTAATGAAAAACTGTTTTTT. It specifies CASRLPGQAVGNEKLFF.

The chain couples TRBV28 to TRBJ1-2; no clear D gene. Germline CDR1 and CDR2: MDHEN and SYDVKM. Trimming took off 9 bases at V and 6 bases at J, with 14 bases between the two ends. The CDR3 totals 12 residues. Here the CDR3 DNA reads TGTGCCAGTACACGTGAGGGCGATGGCTACACCTTC. This encodes CASTREGDGYTF.

V gene TRBV9 combines with J gene TRBJ2-7, with 10 positions matching TRBD1. With 4 bases clipped from V and 5 bases from J, the junction kept 12 bases outside the gene matches. The CDR3 consists of 16 residues. In germline, CDR1 is SGDLS, CDR2 YYNGEE. CDR3 sequence reads: CASSPPGTGEIHEQYF. As DNA, the CDR3 is TGTGCCAGCAGCCCCCCAGGGACAGGGGAGATCCACGAGCAGTACTTC. The full variable domain, completed using reference TRBV9 and TRBJ2-7, is DSGVTQTPKHLITATGQRVTLRCSPRSGDLSVYWYQQSLDQGLQFLIQYYNGEERAKGNILERFSAQQFPDLHSELNLSSLELGDSALYFCASSPPGTGEIHEQYFGPGTRLTVT.